The rows below give T cell receptor beta chains drawn from one sample of a study of CD8 T cells in ankylosing spondylitis. TCRdb itself ran the 5' RACE reads through MiXCR, one entry per CDR3 protein. This sample has about 510,000 distinct CDR3 sequences, with about 5.2% found just once. The material sequenced was blood, either unsorted or a sorted T cell fraction (not recorded which). The receptors stem from a male donor with ankylosing spondylitis. Both conserved end residues are part of each CDR3. A D gene is named only where the DNA matches it firmly. Size is omitted from some rows. Given values are once, few, many or a class for expanded clones.

>TRBV4-1|TRBJ2-2|many|NA
CASSQAEANTGELFF
TGCGCCAGCAGCCAAGCGGAAGCGAACACCGGGGAGCTGTTTTTT
>TRBV6-1|TRBJ2-3|few|TRBD2
CASSPGTIKSTDTQYF
TGTGCCAGCAGTCCCGGGACTATCAAAAGCACAGATACGCAGTATTTT
>TRBV7-9|TRBJ2-7|few|TRBD2
CASSSGGGGGEQYF
TGTGCCAGCAGCTCGGGGGGAGGAGGAGGCGAGCAGTACTTC
>TRBV12-5|TRBJ2-2|NA|NA
CASGLGNTGELFF
TGTGCTAGTGGTTTGGGTAACACCGGGGAGCTGTTTTTT
>TRBV20-1|TRBJ1-1|many|NA
CSGAMNTEAFF
TGCAGTGGTGCCATGAACACTGAAGCTTTCTTT
>TRBV20-1|TRBJ1-1|many|NA
CSASRGVGTEAFF
TGCAGTGCCTCCCGAGGGGTAGGAACTGAAGCTTTCTTT
>TRBV7-9|TRBJ1-2|many|TRBD1
CASSLGTGTTNYGYTF
TGTGCCAGCAGCCTGGGGACAGGGACGACTAACTATGGCTACACCTTC
>TRBV6-6|TRBJ1-2|many|TRBD1
CASVTGGNYGYTF
TGTGCCAGCGTGACAGGGGGCAACTATGGCTACACCTTC
>TRBV5-1|TRBJ1-2|many|TRBD1
CASSLASGGNYGYTF
TGCGCCAGCAGCTTGGCATCAGGGGGTAACTATGGCTACACCTTC
>TRBV20-1|TRBJ2-7|few|NA
CSARDPQAKSTYEQYF
TGCAGTGCTAGAGATCCGCAGGCCAAATCGACCTACGAGCAGTACTTC
>TRBV27|TRBJ1-5|many|NA
CASSWGPGGSPQHF
TGTGCCAGCAGCTGGGGTCCGGGAGGATCGCCCCAGCATTTT
>TRBV7-3|TRBJ2-2|many|TRBD2
CASSSTYGGAGELFF
TGTGCCAGCAGTTCCACTTACGGGGGGGCCGGGGAGCTGTTTTTT
>TRBV20-1|TRBJ1-4|many|TRBD1
CSARKGQGDEKLFF
TGCAGTGCTAGGAAGGGACAGGGAGATGAAAAACTGTTTTTT
>TRBV27|TRBJ2-7|few|TRBD1
CASSPLLGQGAGEQYF
TGTGCCAGCAGTCCCCTCCTGGGACAGGGGGCAGGCGAGCAGTACTTC
>TRBV18|TRBJ1-1|many|NA
CASSTGNTEAFF
TGTGCCAGCAGTACAGGGAACACTGAAGCTTTCTTT
>TRBV12-3/TRBV12-4|TRBJ2-5|many|NA
CASTFYTGATQYF
TGTGCCAGCACCTTCTACACGGGGGCGACCCAGTACTTC
>TRBV6-1|TRBJ2-2|many|TRBD2
CASGNGLAGGRRTGELFF
TGTGCCAGCGGCAACGGACTAGCGGGAGGCCGGCGCACCGGGGAGCTGTTTTTT
>TRBV27|TRBJ2-3|NA|NA
CASSLYRLGTDTQYF
TGTGCCAGCAGTTTATACCGCCTCGGCACAGATACGCAGTATTTT
>TRBV5-1|TRBJ1-1|many|NA
CASSLEANEAFF
TGCGCCAGCAGCTTGGAAGCCAATGAAGCTTTCTTT
>TRBV20-1|TRBJ2-5|many|TRBD2
CSARDPRTSRIYGETQYF
TGCAGTGCTAGAGATCCCAGGACTAGCAGGATTTACGGGGAGACCCAGTACTTC
>TRBV10-3|TRBJ2-5|many|NA
CAISAGPQETQYF
TGTGCCATCAGCGCCGGCCCACAAGAGACCCAGTACTTC
>TRBV7-3|TRBJ2-1|NA|TRBD1
CASSLRPGQYNEQFF
TGTGCCAGCAGCTTACGGCCGGGACAGTACAATGAGCAGTTCTTC
>TRBV27|TRBJ2-1|many|TRBD1
CASSSPAGQGIRKGYNEQFF
TGTGCCAGCAGTTCCCCCGCGGGACAGGGAATCAGGAAGGGTTACAATGAGCAGTTCTTC
>TRBV3-1|TRBJ2-5|NA|TRBD1
CASSRTGLRETQYF
TGTGCCAGCAGTCGGACAGGCCTGAGGGAGACCCAGTACTTC
>TRBV12-3/TRBV12-4|TRBJ2-5|many|TRBD2
CASSSHRGGWETQYF
TGTGCCAGCAGTTCCCACCGGGGGGGCTGGGAGACCCAGTACTTC
>TRBV27|TRBJ2-5|NA|NA
CASSLYGVDYEGWTQYF
TGTGCCAGCAGTTTATATGGTGTGGACTATGAAGGGTGGACCCAGTACTTC
>TRBV7-2|TRBJ1-2|few|NA
CASTRSGRRVYGYTF
TGTGCCAGCACCCGGAGCGGCAGGAGGGTATATGGCTACACCTTC